Here is one T cell receptor beta chain with its context. The antigen is not known. Measured with immunoSEQ multiplex PCR; TCRdb has only the in-frame clones, and not every one. Of around 130,000 clones in the sample, under 95% are singletons; the top ten hold about 5.3%. This CDR3 has 12 residues. Trimming shortened V by 5 bases and J by 4 bases, and 7 bases separated the two germline ends. Germline CDR1 is SGHNT and CDR2 is YENEEA. The sample originates from a study of T cell responses to AZD1222 COVID-19 vaccine. Study findings and constraints: Clonal diversity was possibly underestimated, and the donors were mostly white British, with more females.

The sequence derives from an adult in good health. The sequencing used peripheral blood, collected on day 0 of AZD1222 vaccination. The chain links TRBV11-3 to TRBJ2-3; no definite D call. The chain's CDR3 is CASSHTPDTQYF. The CDR3, as DNA: TGTGCCAGCAGCCACACACCAGATACGCAGTATTTT.